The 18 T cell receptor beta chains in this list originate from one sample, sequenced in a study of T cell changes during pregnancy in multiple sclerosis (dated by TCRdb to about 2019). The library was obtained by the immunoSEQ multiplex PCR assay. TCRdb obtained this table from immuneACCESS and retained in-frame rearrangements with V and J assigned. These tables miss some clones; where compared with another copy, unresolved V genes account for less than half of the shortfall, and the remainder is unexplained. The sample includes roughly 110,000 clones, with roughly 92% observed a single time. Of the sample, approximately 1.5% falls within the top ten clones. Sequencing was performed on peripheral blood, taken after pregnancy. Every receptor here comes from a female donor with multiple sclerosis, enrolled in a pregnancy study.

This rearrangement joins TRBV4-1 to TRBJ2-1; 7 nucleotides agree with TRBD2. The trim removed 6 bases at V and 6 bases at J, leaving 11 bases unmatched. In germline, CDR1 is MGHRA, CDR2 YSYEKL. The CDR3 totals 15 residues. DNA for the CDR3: TGCGCCAGCAGTCCAACGGGGGAGGGGCTCAATGAGCAGTTCTTC. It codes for CASSPTGEGLNEQFF.

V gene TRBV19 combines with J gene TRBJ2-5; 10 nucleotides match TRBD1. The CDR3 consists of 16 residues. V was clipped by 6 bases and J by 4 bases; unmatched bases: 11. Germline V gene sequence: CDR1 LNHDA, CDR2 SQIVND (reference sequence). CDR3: CASRGTGQGIRETQYF. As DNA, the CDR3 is TGTGCCAGTAGAGGAACGGGACAGGGGATACGAGAGACCCAGTACTTC.

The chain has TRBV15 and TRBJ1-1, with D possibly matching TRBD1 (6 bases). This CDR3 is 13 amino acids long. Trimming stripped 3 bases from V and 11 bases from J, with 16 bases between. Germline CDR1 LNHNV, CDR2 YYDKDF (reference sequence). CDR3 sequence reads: CATSRVTGGEAFF. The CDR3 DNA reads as TGTGCCACCAGCAGGGTGACAGGCGGTGAGGCTTTCTTT.

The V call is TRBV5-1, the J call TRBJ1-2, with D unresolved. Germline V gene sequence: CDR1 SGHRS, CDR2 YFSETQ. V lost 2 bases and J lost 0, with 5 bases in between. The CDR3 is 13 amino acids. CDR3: CASSFGANYGYTF. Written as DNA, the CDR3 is TGCGCCAGCAGCTTCGGGGCTAACTATGGCTACACCTTC.

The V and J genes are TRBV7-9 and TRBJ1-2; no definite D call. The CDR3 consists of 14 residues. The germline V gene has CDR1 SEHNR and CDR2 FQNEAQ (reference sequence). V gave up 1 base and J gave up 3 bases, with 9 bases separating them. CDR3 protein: CASSLGPNYYGYTF. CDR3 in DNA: TGTGCCAGCAGCTTAGGCCCAAACTACTATGGCTACACCTTC. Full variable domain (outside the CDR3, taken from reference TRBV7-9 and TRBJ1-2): DTGVSQNPRHKITKRGQNVTFRCDPISEHNRLYWYRQTLGQGPEFLTYFQNEAQLEKSRLLSDRFSAERPKGSFSTLEIQRTEQGDSAMYLCASSLGPNYYGYTFGSGTRLTVV.

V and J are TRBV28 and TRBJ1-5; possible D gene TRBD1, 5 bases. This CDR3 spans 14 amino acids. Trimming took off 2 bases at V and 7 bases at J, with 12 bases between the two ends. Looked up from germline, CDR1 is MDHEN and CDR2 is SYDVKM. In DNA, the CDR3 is TGTGCCAGCAGTTTACTCAGGGTAGACCAGCCCCAGCATTTT. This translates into CASSLLRVDQPQHF.

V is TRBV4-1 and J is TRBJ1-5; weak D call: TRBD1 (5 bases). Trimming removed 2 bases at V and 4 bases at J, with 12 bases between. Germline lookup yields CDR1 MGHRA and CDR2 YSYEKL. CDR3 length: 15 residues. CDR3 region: CASSQNAGVNQPQHF. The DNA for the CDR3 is TGCGCCAGCAGCCAAAATGCGGGGGTAAATCAGCCCCAGCATTTT.

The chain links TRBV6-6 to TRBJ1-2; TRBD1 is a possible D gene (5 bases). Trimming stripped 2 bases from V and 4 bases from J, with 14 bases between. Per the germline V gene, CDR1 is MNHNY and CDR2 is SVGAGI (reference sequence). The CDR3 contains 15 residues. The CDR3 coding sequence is TGTGCCAGCAGTTACCCGCAAGACAGCGCCTATGGCTACACCTTC. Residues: CASSYPQDSAYGYTF.

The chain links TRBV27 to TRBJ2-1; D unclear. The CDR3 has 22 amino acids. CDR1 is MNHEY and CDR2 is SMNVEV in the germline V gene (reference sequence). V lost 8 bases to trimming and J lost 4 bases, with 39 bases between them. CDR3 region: CASPPEPVGSADHNGPYNEQFF. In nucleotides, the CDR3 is TGTGCCAGCCCGCCCGAACCCGTTGGTTCTGCTGACCATAATGGGCCTTACAATGAGCAGTTCTTC.

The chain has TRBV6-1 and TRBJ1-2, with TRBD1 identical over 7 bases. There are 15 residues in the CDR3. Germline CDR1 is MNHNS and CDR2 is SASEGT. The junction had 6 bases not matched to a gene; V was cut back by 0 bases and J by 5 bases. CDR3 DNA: TGTGCCAGCAGTGAAGCGCATGAGACAGGGTATGGCTACACCTTC. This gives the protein CASSEAHETGYGYTF.

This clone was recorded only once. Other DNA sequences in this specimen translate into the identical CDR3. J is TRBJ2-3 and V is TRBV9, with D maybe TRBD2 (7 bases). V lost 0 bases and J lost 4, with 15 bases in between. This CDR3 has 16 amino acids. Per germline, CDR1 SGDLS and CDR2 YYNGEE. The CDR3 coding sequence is TGTGCCAGCAGCGTAGAAGGGGGGGGTGGTGCAGATACGCAGTATTTT. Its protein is CASSVEGGGGADTQYF.

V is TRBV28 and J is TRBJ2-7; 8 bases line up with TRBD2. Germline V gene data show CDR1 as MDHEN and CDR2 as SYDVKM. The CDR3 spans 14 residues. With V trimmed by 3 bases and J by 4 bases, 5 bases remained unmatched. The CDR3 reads CASSFITSGYEQYF. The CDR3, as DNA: TGTGCCAGCAGTTTTATAACTAGCGGTTACGAGCAGTACTTC.

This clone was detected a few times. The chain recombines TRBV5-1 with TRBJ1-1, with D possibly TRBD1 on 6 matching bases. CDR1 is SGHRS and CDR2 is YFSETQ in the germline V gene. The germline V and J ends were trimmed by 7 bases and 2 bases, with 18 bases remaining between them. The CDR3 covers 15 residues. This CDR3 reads CASRWGRGYNTEAFF. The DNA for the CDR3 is TGCGCCAGCCGGTGGGGGAGGGGGTATAACACTGAAGCTTTCTTT. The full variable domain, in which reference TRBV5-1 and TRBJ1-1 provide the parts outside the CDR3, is KAGVTQTPRYLIKTRGQQVTLSCSPISGHRSVSWYQQTPGQGLQFLFEYFSETQRNKGNFPGRFSGRQFSNSRSEMNVSTLELGDSALYLCASRWGRGYNTEAFFGQGTRLTVV.

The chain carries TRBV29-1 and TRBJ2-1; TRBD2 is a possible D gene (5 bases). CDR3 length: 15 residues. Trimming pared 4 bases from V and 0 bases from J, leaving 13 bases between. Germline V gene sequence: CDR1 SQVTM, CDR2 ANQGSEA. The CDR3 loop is CSVGRGSSSYNEQFF. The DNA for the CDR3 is TGCAGCGTTGGGCGAGGGAGTAGCTCCTACAATGAGCAGTTCTTC.

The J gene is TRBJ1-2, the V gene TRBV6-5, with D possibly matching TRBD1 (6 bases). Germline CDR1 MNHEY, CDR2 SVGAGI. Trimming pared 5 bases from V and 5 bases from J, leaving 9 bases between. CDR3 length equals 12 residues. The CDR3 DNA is TGTGCCAGCAGTCACAGGGATTATGGCTACACCTTC. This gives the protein CASSHRDYGYTF.

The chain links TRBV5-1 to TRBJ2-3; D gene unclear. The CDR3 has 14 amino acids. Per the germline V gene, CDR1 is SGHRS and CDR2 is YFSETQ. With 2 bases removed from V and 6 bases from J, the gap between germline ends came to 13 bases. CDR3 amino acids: CASSLAGGRDTQYF. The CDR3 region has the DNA TGCGCCAGCAGCTTAGCCGGTGGTCGGGATACGCAGTATTTT.

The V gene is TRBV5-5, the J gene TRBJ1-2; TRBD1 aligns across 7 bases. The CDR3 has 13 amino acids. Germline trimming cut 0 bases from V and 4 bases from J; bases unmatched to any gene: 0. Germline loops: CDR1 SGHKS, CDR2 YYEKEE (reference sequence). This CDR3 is CASSLAGGYGYTF. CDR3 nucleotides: TGTGCCAGCAGCTTGGCAGGGGGCTATGGCTACACCTTC.

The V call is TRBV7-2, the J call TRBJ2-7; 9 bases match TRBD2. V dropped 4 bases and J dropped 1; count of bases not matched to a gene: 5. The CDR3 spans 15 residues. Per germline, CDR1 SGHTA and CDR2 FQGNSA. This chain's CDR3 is CASSSLSGSSYEQYF. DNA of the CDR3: TGTGCCAGCAGCTCCCTTAGCGGGAGTTCCTACGAGCAGTACTTC. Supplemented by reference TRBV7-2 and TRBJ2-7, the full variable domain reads GAGVSQSPSNKVTEKGKDVELRCDPISGHTALYWYRQSLGQGLEFLIYFQGNSAPDKSGLPSDRFSAERTGGSVSTLTIQRTQQEDSAVYLCASSSLSGSSYEQYFGPGTRLTVT.